A selection of T cell receptor beta chains follows, all from one sample in a study of T cell responses to AZD1222 COVID-19 vaccine. Generated by immunoSEQ multiplex PCR, the TCRdb table keeps only in-frame clones and is missing some. The repertoire holds about 130,000 clones, over 90% seen once, with about 1% in the top ten. This specimen consisted of peripheral blood, obtained on day 0 of AZD1222 vaccination. Receptors were obtained from an adult in good health. Each CDR3 is given with its conserved first and last residue. A D gene is named only where the DNA matches it firmly. The size entry is marked missing in some rows and otherwise reads once, few, many or a size class.

V gene: TRBV18; D gene: -; J gene: TRBJ1-3; clone size: -; CDR3 DNA: TGTGCCAGCTCACCACCGGCGTTGACTGGAAACACCATATATTTT; CDR3 protein: CASSPPALTGNTIYF
V gene: TRBV6-1; D gene: TRBD1; J gene: TRBJ1-4; clone size: -; CDR3 DNA: TGTGCCAGCAGTGCCTCACCTCTCTTCGGACAGGGGAATGAAAAACTGTTTTTT; CDR3 protein: CASSASPLFGQGNEKLFF
V gene: TRBV30; D gene: -; J gene: TRBJ1-3; clone size: once; CDR3 DNA: TGTGCCTGGAACCCCCCCCGGGGTAGGGGGTCGTACACCATATATTTT; CDR3 protein: CAWNPPRGRGSYTIYF
V gene: TRBV9; D gene: -; J gene: TRBJ1-3; clone size: -; CDR3 DNA: TGTGCCAGCAGCGAGTACGATGGAAACACCATATATTTT; CDR3 protein: CASSEYDGNTIYF
V gene: TRBV19; D gene: -; J gene: TRBJ1-1; clone size: -; CDR3 DNA: TGTGCCAGTAGTCAGGGGTTGAACACTGAAGCTTTCTTT; CDR3 protein: CASSQGLNTEAFF
V gene: TRBV7-9; D gene: -; J gene: TRBJ1-2; clone size: -; CDR3 DNA: TGTGCCAGCAGCTCCCCCGGGGGGCCCTATGGCTACACCTTC; CDR3 protein: CASSSPGGPYGYTF
V gene: TRBV2; D gene: -; J gene: TRBJ2-3; clone size: -; CDR3 DNA: TGTGCCAGCAGGTCTATGGGCCCAGGGACGGATACGCAGTATTTT; CDR3 protein: CASRSMGPGTDTQYF
V gene: TRBV25-1; D gene: -; J gene: TRBJ1-1; clone size: -; CDR3 DNA: TGTGCCAGCAGTGAAGAAGGGGGGCTGACTGAAGCTTTCTTT; CDR3 protein: CASSEEGGLTEAFF
V gene: TRBV5-6; D gene: -; J gene: TRBJ1-6; clone size: few; CDR3 DNA: TGTGCCAGCAGCTTGAATGGTGGGTATAATTCACCCCTCCACTTT; CDR3 protein: CASSLNGGYNSPLHF
V gene: TRBV6-5; D gene: TRBD1; J gene: TRBJ1-2; clone size: -; CDR3 DNA: TGTGCCAGCAGTACCGGGACAGGGGGCCCCTATGGCTACACCTTC; CDR3 protein: CASSTGTGGPYGYTF
V gene: TRBV7-2; D gene: TRBD1; J gene: TRBJ1-1; clone size: -; CDR3 DNA: TGTGCCAGCAGTCGGGACAGGGGGCGGAACACTGAAGCTTTCTTT; CDR3 protein: CASSRDRGRNTEAFF
V gene: TRBV3-1/TRBV3-2; D gene: -; J gene: TRBJ1-1; clone size: -; CDR3 DNA: TGTGCCAGCAGTAAATTCCAGGGGACTGAAGCTTTCTTT; CDR3 protein: CASSKFQGTEAFF
V gene: TRBV5-8; D gene: -; J gene: TRBJ2-7; clone size: -; CDR3 DNA: TGTGCCAGCAGCCGCCGGACCCCCAGCCCCCGCGAGCAGTACTTC; CDR3 protein: CASSRRTPSPREQYF
V gene: TRBV9; D gene: -; J gene: TRBJ1-4; clone size: -; CDR3 DNA: TGTGCCAGCAGCCCTTGGGGTCCCGAGGAACTGTTTTTT; CDR3 protein: CASSPWGPEELFF
V gene: TRBV7-7; D gene: -; J gene: TRBJ2-5; clone size: -; CDR3 DNA: TGTGCCAGCAGCTTAAGAGTTGGAGAGACCCAGTACTTC; CDR3 protein: CASSLRVGETQYF
V gene: TRBV4-1; D gene: -; J gene: TRBJ1-5; clone size: -; CDR3 DNA: TGCGCCAGCACCCTCCGGTGGGGCGGCAATCAGCCCCAGCATTTT; CDR3 protein: CASTLRWGGNQPQHF
V gene: TRBV7-2; D gene: -; J gene: TRBJ1-4; clone size: -; CDR3 DNA: TGTGCCAGCAGCTTAACGGGGCCAACTAATGAAAAACTGTTTTTT; CDR3 protein: CASSLTGPTNEKLFF
V gene: TRBV6-5; D gene: -; J gene: TRBJ1-5; clone size: -; CDR3 DNA: TGTGCCACCGGGGGGGGTAGCAATCAGCCCCAGCATTTT; CDR3 protein: CATGGGSNQPQHF
V gene: TRBV30; D gene: -; J gene: TRBJ2-1; clone size: -; CDR3 DNA: TGTGCCTGGAGTGTACGGCCAGGGGATTTGGATTTTGAGCAGTTCTTC; CDR3 protein: CAWSVRPGDLDFEQFF
V gene: TRBV7-3; D gene: TRBD2; J gene: TRBJ2-3; clone size: -; CDR3 DNA: TGTGCCAGCAGCTTAAATGGTGGGGGGGCAGATACGCAGTATTTT; CDR3 protein: CASSLNGGGADTQYF
V gene: TRBV5-1; D gene: -; J gene: TRBJ2-5; clone size: -; CDR3 DNA: TGCGCCAGCAGCTTGTCCATTAGTCTCCTCCAAGAGACCCAGTACTTC; CDR3 protein: CASSLSISLLQETQYF
V gene: TRBV5-1; D gene: -; J gene: TRBJ1-1; clone size: -; CDR3 DNA: TGCGCCAGCCGCGGGGAAGGGTATGAAGCTTTCTTT; CDR3 protein: CASRGEGYEAFF
V gene: TRBV12-3/TRBV12-4; D gene: -; J gene: TRBJ1-3; clone size: -; CDR3 DNA: TGTGCCAGCAGTACGGACACAGGAAACACCATATATTTT; CDR3 protein: CASSTDTGNTIYF
V gene: TRBV4-2; D gene: -; J gene: TRBJ1-5; clone size: -; CDR3 DNA: TGTGCCAGCAGCAAAGGGGAGGCCTGGCAGCCCCAGCATTTT; CDR3 protein: CASSKGEAWQPQHF
V gene: TRBV7-9; D gene: -; J gene: TRBJ2-7; clone size: -; CDR3 DNA: TGTGCCAGCAGCCGTCGACTATTATCCTCCTACGAGCAGTACTTC; CDR3 protein: CASSRRLLSSYEQYF
V gene: TRBV18; D gene: -; J gene: TRBJ2-7; clone size: -; CDR3 DNA: TGTGCCAGCTCACCAACCAGGGTCGACGAGCAGTACTTC; CDR3 protein: CASSPTRVDEQYF
V gene: TRBV3-1/TRBV3-2; D gene: -; J gene: TRBJ1-6; clone size: -; CDR3 DNA: TGTGCCAGCAGCCAAGAAAGGGAAAATTCACCCCTCCACTTT; CDR3 protein: CASSQERENSPLHF
V gene: TRBV6-5; D gene: -; J gene: TRBJ2-3; clone size: -; CDR3 DNA: TGTGCCAGCACCCCAACGGGACGCCTTCACGATACGCAGTATTTT; CDR3 protein: CASTPTGRLHDTQYF
V gene: TRBV7-9; D gene: TRBD1; J gene: TRBJ1-6; clone size: -; CDR3 DNA: TGTGCCAGCAGCTTAGGGACAGGGGGTGATTCACCCCTCCACTTT; CDR3 protein: CASSLGTGGDSPLHF
V gene: TRBV15; D gene: -; J gene: TRBJ1-3; clone size: few; CDR3 DNA: TGTGCCACCAGCAGAGATGGGAGACAGTACGCTGGAAACACCATATATTTT; CDR3 protein: CATSRDGRQYAGNTIYF
V gene: TRBV2; D gene: -; J gene: TRBJ1-5; clone size: -; CDR3 DNA: TGTGCCACCAAAACCGAAGGACAGCCCCAGCATTTT; CDR3 protein: CATKTEGQPQHF
V gene: TRBV5-6; D gene: TRBD1; J gene: TRBJ2-1; clone size: once; CDR3 DNA: TGTGCCAGCAGCCCCGACAGGGGGCGCTACAATGAGCAGTTCTTC; CDR3 protein: CASSPDRGRYNEQFF
V gene: TRBV27; D gene: TRBD1; J gene: TRBJ1-1; clone size: -; CDR3 DNA: TGTGCCAGCAGTTTGGGACAGGGGAACACTGAAGCTTTCTTT; CDR3 protein: CASSLGQGNTEAFF
V gene: TRBV2; D gene: TRBD1; J gene: TRBJ1-1; clone size: -; CDR3 DNA: TGTGCCAGCAGACAGGACAGGGAGGACACTGAAGCTTTCTTT; CDR3 protein: CASRQDREDTEAFF
V gene: TRBV7-9; D gene: TRBD1; J gene: TRBJ1-3; clone size: -; CDR3 DNA: TGTGCCAGCAGCTCGCCCACGACAGGGTTTTCTGGAAACACCATATATTTT; CDR3 protein: CASSSPTTGFSGNTIYF
V gene: TRBV19; D gene: -; J gene: TRBJ1-2; clone size: -; CDR3 DNA: TGTGCCAGTAGTATTCGCGGCCCATTTCACAGGACTTCTAACTATGGCTACACCTTC; CDR3 protein: CASSIRGPFHRTSNYGYTF
V gene: TRBV5-6; D gene: -; J gene: TRBJ2-1; clone size: -; CDR3 DNA: TGTGCCAGCAGCTTGGTTTGGGGCTACAATGAGCAGTTCTTC; CDR3 protein: CASSLVWGYNEQFF